This is a list of T cell receptor beta chains from one sample in a study of T cell changes during pregnancy in multiple sclerosis. Data came from immunoSEQ multiplex PCR; TCRdb stores just in-frame clones and leaves some out. The sample contains about 85,000 clones, about nine tenths of which appear only once. The material sequenced was peripheral blood, taken in the first trimester of pregnancy. The origin of the receptors is a female donor with multiple sclerosis, enrolled in a pregnancy study. The CDR3 runs from the conserved cysteine through the conserved F or W. Each record gives: clone size, V gene, D gene, J gene, CDR3 DNA, CDR3 protein. D genes are given only for firm matches. The size of a clone is reported for some rows only, either as once, few or many, or as a class for expanded clones.

abundance: few; v_gene: TRBV25-1; d_gene: TRBD1; j_gene: TRBJ2-7; CDR3nt: TGTGCCAGCAGCTATGGGACAGGGTACTACGAGCAGTACTTC; CDR3aa: CASSYGTGYYEQYF
abundance: NA; v_gene: TRBV5-6; d_gene: NA; j_gene: TRBJ2-1; CDR3nt: TGTGCCAGCAGCTTGGCCGGGACACTTGAGCAGTTCTTC; CDR3aa: CASSLAGTLEQFF
abundance: NA; v_gene: TRBV19; d_gene: NA; j_gene: TRBJ1-2; CDR3nt: TGTGCCAGTAGTATCCCCACAGAGCATGGCTACACCTTC; CDR3aa: CASSIPTEHGYTF
abundance: NA; v_gene: TRBV15; d_gene: TRBD1; j_gene: TRBJ1-5; CDR3nt: TGTGCCACCAGAGTCGACAGGGACGGGATTCAGCCCCAGCATTTT; CDR3aa: CATRVDRDGIQPQHF
abundance: NA; v_gene: TRBV5-1; d_gene: TRBD2; j_gene: TRBJ2-5; CDR3nt: TGCGCCAGCAGCTTGGTTCCGGGGGGGAAGACCCAGTACTTC; CDR3aa: CASSLVPGGKTQYF
abundance: NA; v_gene: TRBV4-1; d_gene: NA; j_gene: TRBJ1-4; CDR3nt: TGCGCCAGCAGCCAAGATCGAAAGGTTGCGGCGGGCGGGGAAAAACTGTTTTTT; CDR3aa: CASSQDRKVAAGGEKLFF
abundance: NA; v_gene: TRBV27; d_gene: NA; j_gene: TRBJ2-2; CDR3nt: TGTGCCAGCAGCCGGAAGGACAACCTTGGGGGGGAGCTGTTTTTT; CDR3aa: CASSRKDNLGGELFF
abundance: NA; v_gene: TRBV7-3; d_gene: NA; j_gene: TRBJ1-3; CDR3nt: TGTGCCAGCAGCTTAAACCCCCCAGGGTCTGGAAACACCATATATTTT; CDR3aa: CASSLNPPGSGNTIYF
abundance: NA; v_gene: TRBV7-9; d_gene: NA; j_gene: TRBJ1-3; CDR3nt: TGTGCCATCGACGGGAGGGCGGGAAACACCATATATTTT; CDR3aa: CAIDGRAGNTIYF
abundance: NA; v_gene: TRBV15; d_gene: TRBD2; j_gene: TRBJ2-1; CDR3nt: TGTGCCACCAGCAGAGGGATAGCGGGAGGGTTCGATGAGCAGTTCTTC; CDR3aa: CATSRGIAGGFDEQFF
abundance: NA; v_gene: TRBV6-5; d_gene: NA; j_gene: TRBJ2-7; CDR3nt: TGTGCCAGCAGCCGATCCCAGGGCTACGAGCAGTACTTC; CDR3aa: CASSRSQGYEQYF
abundance: NA; v_gene: TRBV7-2; d_gene: NA; j_gene: TRBJ2-7; CDR3nt: TGTGCCAGCAGCTTAAAGTGGGCCTCCTACGAGCAGTACTTC; CDR3aa: CASSLKWASYEQYF
abundance: NA; v_gene: TRBV5-1; d_gene: TRBD1; j_gene: TRBJ1-3; CDR3nt: TGCGCCAGCAGCCCCGGGACAGGGGACCTTCAGGGAAACACCATATATTTT; CDR3aa: CASSPGTGDLQGNTIYF
abundance: NA; v_gene: TRBV29-1; d_gene: NA; j_gene: TRBJ1-2; CDR3nt: TGCAGCGGAGGAGGGAACTATGGCTACACCTTC; CDR3aa: CSGGGNYGYTF
abundance: NA; v_gene: TRBV5-5; d_gene: TRBD2; j_gene: TRBJ2-7; CDR3nt: TGTGCCAGCAGCTCGGGACTAGCGGGGATATACGAGCAGTACTTC; CDR3aa: CASSSGLAGIYEQYF
abundance: NA; v_gene: TRBV4-3; d_gene: NA; j_gene: TRBJ2-7; CDR3nt: TGCGCCAGCAGCCAAGATTGGGGCCACGAGCAGTACTTC; CDR3aa: CASSQDWGHEQYF
abundance: NA; v_gene: TRBV5-4; d_gene: TRBD2; j_gene: TRBJ2-7; CDR3nt: TGTGCCAGCAGCTGGCTGGCGGGGGGGAACTACGAGCAGTACTTC; CDR3aa: CASSWLAGGNYEQYF
abundance: NA; v_gene: TRBV5-4; d_gene: TRBD2; j_gene: TRBJ2-7; CDR3nt: TGTGCCAGCAGCCCGGGGAGGGAGCGGGGGACCTACGAGCAGTACTTC; CDR3aa: CASSPGRERGTYEQYF
abundance: NA; v_gene: TRBV28; d_gene: NA; j_gene: TRBJ2-7; CDR3nt: TGTGCCAGCAGTGATGGGCCCTTGGTGAGGGGGGAGCAGTACTTC; CDR3aa: CASSDGPLVRGEQYF
abundance: NA; v_gene: TRBV27; d_gene: TRBD2; j_gene: TRBJ2-7; CDR3nt: TGTGCCAGCAGTCCGAGGACTAGCGGGAGGGCCGAGGAGCAGTACTTC; CDR3aa: CASSPRTSGRAEEQYF
abundance: NA; v_gene: TRBV5-1; d_gene: TRBD1; j_gene: TRBJ1-6; CDR3nt: TGCGCCAGCAGCTTGGCCGGGACAGGCCGATCACCCCTCCACTTT; CDR3aa: CASSLAGTGRSPLHF
abundance: NA; v_gene: TRBV30; d_gene: NA; j_gene: TRBJ1-6; CDR3nt: TGTGCCTGGAGTCCCGATGGCCACTCCTATAATTCACCCCTCCACTTT; CDR3aa: CAWSPDGHSYNSPLHF
abundance: NA; v_gene: TRBV7-9; d_gene: NA; j_gene: TRBJ1-6; CDR3nt: TGTGCCAGCAGCTTATTTGCCGGGAATTCACCCCTCCACTTT; CDR3aa: CASSLFAGNSPLHF
abundance: NA; v_gene: TRBV27; d_gene: NA; j_gene: TRBJ2-4; CDR3nt: TGTGCCAGCAGTCAAGACAGTGTGGAAACGGACATTCAGTACTTC; CDR3aa: CASSQDSVETDIQYF
abundance: NA; v_gene: TRBV5-4; d_gene: TRBD1; j_gene: TRBJ1-2; CDR3nt: TGTGCCAGCAGCTTTTGGGACAGAGACTATGGCTACACCTTC; CDR3aa: CASSFWDRDYGYTF
abundance: NA; v_gene: TRBV5-5; d_gene: NA; j_gene: TRBJ2-4; CDR3nt: TGTGCCAGCAGCCCAGTCCTAGCCAAAAACATTCAGTACTTC; CDR3aa: CASSPVLAKNIQYF
abundance: NA; v_gene: TRBV2; d_gene: NA; j_gene: TRBJ2-7; CDR3nt: TGTGCCAGCCTCGATCCCTACAGCCCGCGACCCTACGAGCAGTACTTC; CDR3aa: CASLDPYSPRPYEQYF
abundance: NA; v_gene: TRBV7-9; d_gene: NA; j_gene: TRBJ1-4; CDR3nt: TGTGCCAGCGGTGACACCACCTATGAAAAACTGTTTTTT; CDR3aa: CASGDTTYEKLFF
abundance: NA; v_gene: TRBV7-9; d_gene: NA; j_gene: TRBJ1-1; CDR3nt: TGTGCCAGCAGCTTCCAACCACTCACTGAAGCTTTCTTT; CDR3aa: CASSFQPLTEAFF
abundance: NA; v_gene: TRBV27; d_gene: NA; j_gene: TRBJ1-1; CDR3nt: TGTGCCAGCAGTTTATCTAAGTCGGGAACTGAAGCTTTCTTT; CDR3aa: CASSLSKSGTEAFF
abundance: once; v_gene: TRBV30; d_gene: NA; j_gene: TRBJ1-4; CDR3nt: TGTGCCTGGAGTGTCTGGACAAAGGGCGGCGAAAAACTGTTTTTT; CDR3aa: CAWSVWTKGGEKLFF
abundance: few; v_gene: TRBV4-2; d_gene: TRBD1; j_gene: TRBJ2-7; CDR3nt: TGTGCCAGCAGCCAAGTGATGGGAACAGGGGGCTACGAGCAGTACTTC; CDR3aa: CASSQVMGTGGYEQYF
abundance: NA; v_gene: TRBV18; d_gene: TRBD1; j_gene: TRBJ1-6; CDR3nt: TGTGCCAGCACAAACAGGGACCAGGGGGCTCATTCACCCCTCCACTTT; CDR3aa: CASTNRDQGAHSPLHF
abundance: NA; v_gene: TRBV19; d_gene: TRBD1; j_gene: TRBJ2-7; CDR3nt: TGTGCCAGTAGTTTTGGACAGGGGACCTACGAGCAGTACTTC; CDR3aa: CASSFGQGTYEQYF
abundance: NA; v_gene: TRBV6-5; d_gene: NA; j_gene: TRBJ2-3; CDR3nt: TGTGCCAGCAGTTACTTAGGACAGCGAAGCACAGATACGCAGTATTTT; CDR3aa: CASSYLGQRSTDTQYF
abundance: NA; v_gene: TRBV11-2; d_gene: NA; j_gene: TRBJ1-4; CDR3nt: TGTGCCAGCAGCTTTGGAGGGGCAACTAATGAAAAACTGTTTTTT; CDR3aa: CASSFGGATNEKLFF
abundance: NA; v_gene: TRBV30; d_gene: NA; j_gene: TRBJ2-7; CDR3nt: TGTGCCTGGAGTCAACAGGGCGCTACCTACGAGCAGTACTTC; CDR3aa: CAWSQQGATYEQYF
abundance: few; v_gene: TRBV4-2; d_gene: TRBD1; j_gene: TRBJ1-1; CDR3nt: TGTGCCAGCAGCCCTCGGGACAGGGACACTGAAGCTTTCTTT; CDR3aa: CASSPRDRDTEAFF
abundance: NA; v_gene: TRBV11-2; d_gene: TRBD1; j_gene: TRBJ2-7; CDR3nt: TGTGCCAGCAGCGGGACAGGGGGCTTCGACGAGCAGTACTTC; CDR3aa: CASSGTGGFDEQYF
abundance: NA; v_gene: TRBV15; d_gene: NA; j_gene: TRBJ2-5; CDR3nt: TGTGCCACCAGCAGAACCGTAGTACGGGGGAGGGAGACCCAGTACTTC; CDR3aa: CATSRTVVRGRETQYF